The 26 T cell receptor beta chains below come from one sample, sequenced in a study of cytomegalovirus exposure and HLA in healthy donors. The study ran its PCR with 60 Vbeta and 13 Jbeta primers. Using immunoSEQ multiplex PCR, the repertoire was profiled, and TCRdb retains in-frame clones only, with some absent. Of 100,000 to 120,000 clones in the sample, 60% to 85% are singletons; the top ten hold roughly 1.2%. Sequenced material: PBMCs. The receptors shown here come from a man aged 35-49 years in good health and CMV-seronegative.

This chain connects TRBV7-8 to TRBJ1-2, with a possible D match to TRBD1 (5 bases). The CDR3 is made up of 14 amino acids. V was shortened by 5 bases and J by 3 bases, with 13 bases between the two germline ends. CDR1 is SGHVS, CDR2 FQNEAQ, per germline. The CDR3 nucleotides read TGTGCCAGCAGCCACGCGGGGGACCACTATGGCTACACCTTC. Protein sequence: CASSHAGDHYGYTF.

This clone occurred once. The gene calls are TRBV28 and TRBJ1-2; D is unresolved. Germline V CDR1 and CDR2: MDHEN, SYDVKM. The CDR3 has 12 amino acids. The ends were cut back, 4 bases at V and 8 bases at J, with 11 bases in the middle. The CDR3 DNA follows: TGTGCCAGCAGTTCTCGGGCGGGGGGCTACACCTTC. This gives the protein CASSSRAGGYTF.

The chain links TRBV2 to TRBJ1-1; possible D gene TRBD1, 6 bases. The V gene's germline CDR1 is SNHLY and CDR2 FYNNEI. V was trimmed by 6 bases and J by 1 base, leaving 9 bases between them. The CDR3 is 13 amino acids. This chain's CDR3 is CASRGQSNTEAFF. CDR3 nucleotide sequence: TGTGCCAGCAGAGGACAGTCGAACACTGAAGCTTTCTTT.

The chain has TRBV25-1 and TRBJ2-1, with 9 bases fitting TRBD2. This CDR3 is 15 amino acids long. The V and J ends lost 5 bases and 2 bases, in that order; junction bases with no gene match: 4. Looked up from germline, CDR1 is MGHDK and CDR2 is SYGVNS. The CDR3 region is CASSLAGGTYNEQFF. The CDR3 bases are TGTGCCAGCAGTCTGGCGGGAGGGACCTACAATGAGCAGTTCTTC.

CDR3 nucleotides: TGTGCCAGCAGCCATGATCGTACGAAGAAGACAGAGCAGTACTTC. It translates to CASSHDRTKKTEQYF. The J gene is TRBJ2-7, the V gene TRBV4-2, with D unresolved. The CDR3 totals 15 residues. Germline CDR1 and CDR2: LGHNA and YNFKEQ. V was pared by 3 bases and J by 7 bases, with 19 bases between.

This clone has just a few counts. This sequence joins TRBV7-9 and TRBJ1-1; 9 bases are shared with TRBD1. CDR1 is SEHNR and CDR2 is FQNEAQ in the germline V gene (reference sequence). The CDR3 is 16 residues long. Trimming cost V 5 bases and J 1 base; bases outside gene matches: 8. In DNA, the CDR3 is TGTGCCAGCAGCCACAGGGGGCGGGGCGAGAACACTGAAGCTTTCTTT. Translation: CASSHRGRGENTEAFF.

The chain joins TRBV5-5 to TRBJ1-5, with 7 bases lining up with TRBD1. CDR1 is SGHKS and CDR2 is YYEKEE in the germline V gene (reference sequence). CDR3 length: 14 amino acids. The V segment lost 0 bases and the J segment 4 bases; nucleotides outside the gene matches: 1. DNA for the CDR3: TGTGCCAGCAGCTTGGTACAGGGGAATCAGCCCCAGCATTTT. Translated: CASSLVQGNQPQHF. The variable domain in full, completed from reference TRBV5-5 and TRBJ1-5, reads DAGVTQSPTHLIKTRGQQVTLRCSPISGHKSVSWYQQVLGQGPQFIFQYYEKEERGRGNFPDRFSARQFPNYSSELNVNALLLGDSALYLCASSLVQGNQPQHFGDGTRLSIL.

This clone was recorded a few times. The DNA of the CDR3 is TGTGCCAGCAGCCGGGGGTCCTACAATGAGCAGTTCTTC. This codes for CASSRGSYNEQFF. The chain links TRBV7-9 to TRBJ2-1, with TRBD2 as a possible D gene (6 bases). Germline V gene lookup returns CDR1 SEHNR and CDR2 FQNEAQ (reference sequence). The V end lost 5 bases, the J end lost 1 base, and 6 bases lay between the germline ends. CDR3 length: 13 amino acids. The whole variable domain, remainder taken from reference TRBV7-9 and TRBJ2-1, is DTGVSQNPRHKITKRGQNVTFRCDPISEHNRLYWYRQTLGQGPEFLTYFQNEAQLEKSRLLSDRFSAERPKGSFSTLEIQRTEQGDSAMYLCASSRGSYNEQFFGPGTRLTVL.

The chain is built from TRBV15 and TRBJ2-7; 8 bases line up with TRBD1. The CDR3 runs to 17 residues. Trimming removed 0 bases from V and 4 bases from J; junction bases left unmatched: 11. Germline CDR1 and CDR2: LNHNV and YYDKDF (reference sequence). In DNA form, the CDR3 reads TGTGCCACCAGCAGAGATTGGATCGGACAGGGAGTATACGAGCAGTACTTC. It translates to CATSRDWIGQGVYEQYF.

This chain uses TRBV6-5 with TRBJ2-5, with TRBD1 matching 8 bases. The length of the CDR3 is 15 residues. Germline-derived CDR1 and CDR2 are MNHEY and SVGAGI. J gave up 1 base and V 1 base, and 2 bases lay outside the gene matches. The CDR3 loop is CASSYLGQVQETQYF. CDR3 in DNA: TGTGCCAGCAGTTACTTGGGACAGGTCCAAGAGACCCAGTACTTC.

This clone was seen a few times. This chain joins TRBV9 and TRBJ2-1; 12 bases match TRBD2. CDR1 and CDR2 (germline): SGDLS, YYNGEE. The CDR3 is made up of 16 amino acids. V was pared by 0 bases and J by 6 bases, with 4 bases of the junction left unmatched. CDR3 amino acids: CASSVVPGLAGNEQFF. In DNA, the CDR3 is TGTGCCAGCAGCGTAGTCCCGGGACTAGCGGGCAATGAGCAGTTCTTC.

The chain links TRBV6-1 to TRBJ1-5; 10 nucleotides agree with TRBD1. This CDR3 is built from 14 residues. The trim removed 10 bases at V and 6 bases at J, leaving 9 bases unmatched. Germline CDR1 and CDR2: MNHNS and SASEGT. The CDR3 sequence: CATTGTGDSQPQHF. The CDR3 DNA reads as TGTGCCACCACGGGGACAGGGGATAGTCAGCCCCAGCATTTT.

This clone was seen a few times. V and J are TRBV28 and TRBJ1-5, with TRBD1 identical over 11 bases. After removal of 6 bases from V and 13 bases from J, the junction contained 17 bases not matched to a gene. Germline CDR1 and CDR2: MDHEN and SYDVKM. The CDR3 length is 16 residues. The CDR3 region has the DNA TGTGCCAGCAGCTTAACTGGGACAGGGGGGTTCTATAGACAGCATTTT. Amino acids: CASSLTGTGGFYRQHF.

The chain uses TRBV6-5 and TRBJ2-1; TRBD2 matches at 9 bases. This CDR3 has 15 residues. Losses at the gene ends were 7 bases for V and 5 bases for J; bases not matched to a gene: 9. Germline V gives CDR1 MNHEY, CDR2 SVGAGI. Here the CDR3 reads CASNPGVAGDNEQFF. The CDR3 DNA sequence: TGTGCCAGCAACCCGGGGGTAGCGGGAGACAATGAGCAGTTCTTC.

This clone has just a few counts. The chain links TRBV7-6 to TRBJ2-7; 7 bases fit TRBD1. The CDR3 is made up of 16 amino acids. Germline assignment: CDR1 SGHVS and CDR2 FNYEAQ. J was trimmed by 0 bases and V by 1 base; bases with no gene match: 6. DNA for the CDR3: TGTGCCAGCAGCTTAGTCTCCGGACAGGCCTCCTACGAGCAGTACTTC. Its translation is CASSLVSGQASYEQYF.

The chain has TRBV4-1 and TRBJ2-7, with a tentative D call TRBD1 (5 bases). With 0 bases removed from V and 0 bases from J, the gap between germline ends came to 12 bases. Germline assignment: CDR1 MGHRA and CDR2 YSYEKL. The CDR3 is 16 residues long. CDR3 protein: CASSQDGRQLSYEQYF. The DNA of the CDR3 is TGCGCCAGCAGCCAAGATGGCCGACAGCTCTCCTACGAGCAGTACTTC.

V usage is TRBV7-2 and J usage is TRBJ1-2; a possible D gene is TRBD1 (6 bases). Trimming cost V 5 bases and J 10 bases, with 20 bases left between them. The CDR3 is 14 residues long. Germline CDR1 is SGHTA and CDR2 is FQGNSA. CDR3 coding DNA: TGTGCCAGCAGCCCTCGGGACATACCTAAATCCTACACCTTC. It yields the protein CASSPRDIPKSYTF.

The gene calls are TRBV7-2 and TRBJ2-7; 7 nucleotides align to TRBD1. V lost 1 base to trimming and J lost 2 bases; unmatched junction nucleotides: 2. The CDR3 covers 14 residues. The germline gives CDR1 SGHTA, CDR2 FQGNSA. This CDR3 is CASSLGQGAYEQYF. In DNA, the CDR3 is TGTGCCAGCAGCTTAGGGCAGGGGGCCTACGAGCAGTACTTC.

The CDR3 DNA reads TGTGCCAGTGGTCATCCAGGTACTAACTATGGCTACACCTTC. Translating gives CASGHPGTNYGYTF. The chain employs TRBV19 and TRBJ1-2; D is uncertain. Between the trimmed V and J ends, which lost 8 bases and 0 bases, there was a span of 13 bases. CDR1 LNHDA and CDR2 SQIVND come from the germline V gene (reference sequence). CDR3 length equals 14 residues.

In this sample, this clone turned up once. The V and J genes are TRBV6-1 and TRBJ1-1; 12 nucleotides match TRBD1. Trimming removed 6 bases from V and 6 bases from J; junction bases left unmatched: 5. The CDR3 sequence is 14 residues long. Germline loops: CDR1 MNHNS, CDR2 SASEGT. CDR3 nucleotides: TGTGCCAGCAGCCCGGGACAGGGGGCTCCTGAAGCTTTCTTT. This codes for CASSPGQGAPEAFF.

The genes are TRBV6-5 and TRBJ2-7, with a possible D match to TRBD2 (5 bases). The CDR3 sequence is 11 residues long. Trimming left V 6 bases short and J 7 bases short, with 10 bases between. Germline loops: CDR1 MNHEY, CDR2 SVGAGI. CDR3: CASRGLLEQYF. Here the CDR3 DNA reads TGTGCCAGCAGAGGACTCCTGGAGCAGTACTTC.

The genes are TRBV27 and TRBJ2-3; 7 bases are shared with TRBD2. CDR3 length equals 17 residues. V lost 4 bases, J lost 0 bases, and 10 bases stayed unmatched. CDR1 is MNHEY and CDR2 is SMNVEV in the germline V gene (reference sequence). The CDR3 spells CASSSTWGGTSTDTQYF. As DNA, the CDR3 is TGTGCCAGCAGTTCCACATGGGGGGGAACTAGCACAGATACGCAGTATTTT.

This clone turned up a few times. This chain connects TRBV6-5 to TRBJ1-4; 8 bases match TRBD1. The CDR3 runs to 13 residues. Trimming at V came to 6 bases and at J to 5 bases, leaving 2 bases not matched to a gene. The germline CDR1 and CDR2 sequences are MNHEY and SVGAGI. CDR3 DNA: TGTGCCAGCAGCAGGACAGGGAATGAAAAACTGTTTTTT. This translates into CASSRTGNEKLFF.

The chain employs TRBV30 and TRBJ1-2, with D possibly being TRBD1 (5 bases). Germline assignment: CDR1 GTSNPN and CDR2 SVGIG (reference sequence). The germline V and J ends were trimmed by 1 base and 2 bases, with 5 bases remaining between them. The CDR3 totals 12 residues. The CDR3: CAWSGQNYGYTF. The CDR3 coding sequence is TGTGCCTGGAGTGGACAGAACTATGGCTACACCTTC.

There are a few counts of this clone. The rearrangement joins TRBV6-5 to TRBJ2-4; TRBD2 agrees at 13 bases. The CDR3 is made up of 15 amino acids. With V trimmed by 6 bases and J by 9 bases, 8 bases remained unmatched. The germline V gene has CDR1 MNHEY and CDR2 SVGAGI. The CDR3, as DNA: TGTGCCAGCAGCCCTCCGACTAGCGGGAGGAGCATTCAGTACTTC. This encodes CASSPPTSGRSIQYF.

The chain employs TRBV7-9 and TRBJ2-1; 14 bases are shared with TRBD2. V was pared by 5 bases and J by 7 bases, with 13 bases of the junction left unmatched. Germline assignment: CDR1 SEHNR and CDR2 FQNEAQ (reference sequence). The CDR3 spans 18 residues. CDR3 nucleotides: TGTGCCAGCAGCCCGGACAGGGGACTAGCGGGAGAGGGAAATGAGCAGTTCTTC. Translated, it gives CASSPDRGLAGEGNEQFF.